This T cell receptor (beta chain) was sequenced in a study of T-cell memory formation after mild COVID-19. Background on the study: Largely, the TCR clusters proved donor specific. Study-wide results and limits: Second-wave clones reaching peak frequency on day 37 lacked confirmed SARS-CoV-2 specificity. Contracting CD4+ clones lay largely in CM and EM, with CD8+ ones residing in EMRA.

TCRdb passed the 5' RACE reads through MiXCR, listing each CDR3 protein once. The sample holds 150,000 to 200,000 distinct CDR3 sequences, 25% to 40% seen once. This clonotype was seen a handful of times. Its antigen is unknown. The V gene's germline CDR1 is SQVTM and CDR2 ANQGSEA. The CDR3 consists of 12 residues. The V gene lost 4 bases and the J gene lost 0 bases, with 6 bases spanning the gap. The source material was PBMCs or a T cell subset sorted from them (not recorded which). The V gene is TRBV29-1, the J gene TRBJ2-5, with D unresolved. The receptor was derived from an adult woman who had mild COVID-19 (a few samples of this study predate the infection). Cell type and time point are not known. CDR3 region: CSVARNQETQYF. CDR3 sequence (DNA): TGCAGCGTTGCCCGGAACCAAGAGACCCAGTACTTC.